This T cell receptor (beta chain) derives from a study of shared clonotypes between healthy human individuals. V was trimmed by 3 bases and J by 8 bases, leaving 13 bases between them. The CDR3 runs 13 residues. CDR1 is LNHDA, CDR2 SQIVND, per germline (reference sequence). The table came from immunoSEQ multiplex PCR; TCRdb's copy has only in-frame clones and leaves some out. The profile shows about 2,100,000 clones, 90% to 95% of them singletons. CD45RO-negative, CCR7-selected cells formed the naive CD8 fraction, which excluded terminally differentiated effector memory CD45RA+ cells. The chain carries TRBV19 and TRBJ1-2; no reliable D call. Sequenced input: naive CD8+ T cells from PBMCs. The TCR comes from a man in his late teens or twenties in good health. Some clones in this sample may be carry-over from other donors' samples. CDR3 sequence: CASSILVGEGYTF. CDR3 nucleotides: TGTGCCAGTAGTATCTTGGTGGGAGAGGGCTACACCTTC.